A selection of T cell receptor beta chains follows, all from one sample in a study of blood T cell repertoires in COVID-19. Clones were read by immunoSEQ multiplex PCR, and TCRdb kept only the in-frame ones, dropping some. This sample has around 120,000 clones, with 90% found just once. What was sequenced was peripheral blood. These receptors originate from a man over 45 with active COVID-19. Each CDR3 is given with its conserved first and last residue. The order of the fields is V gene, D gene, J gene, clone size, CDR3 DNA, CDR3 protein. D genes are given only for firm matches. Clone size is shown for a subset of rows, as once, few, many or a class of expanded clone.

v_gene: TRBV15
d_gene: .
j_gene: TRBJ2-1
abundance: .
CDR3nt: TGTGCCACCAGCAGAGGAGCGGTGTCCTTTGGGGGGACTGAGCAGTTCTTC
CDR3aa: CATSRGAVSFGGTEQFF

v_gene: TRBV16
d_gene: .
j_gene: TRBJ1-1
abundance: .
CDR3nt: TGTGCCAGCAGCCAAAATGACAGGAACACTGAAGCTTTCTTT
CDR3aa: CASSQNDRNTEAFF

v_gene: TRBV14
d_gene: .
j_gene: TRBJ2-5
abundance: .
CDR3nt: TGTGCCAGCAGCCAAGGAGGCAGGGGTGAAGAGACCCAGTACTTC
CDR3aa: CASSQGGRGEETQYF

v_gene: TRBV7-2
d_gene: .
j_gene: TRBJ1-2
abundance: .
CDR3nt: TGTGCCAGCAGCTTAGAGACAGTAGCTAACTATGGCTACACCTTC
CDR3aa: CASSLETVANYGYTF

v_gene: TRBV6-1
d_gene: .
j_gene: TRBJ1-1
abundance: .
CDR3nt: TGTGCCAGCAGTGAAGTGGGTGGGGGGGTGAACACTGAAGCTTTCTTT
CDR3aa: CASSEVGGGVNTEAFF

v_gene: TRBV2
d_gene: TRBD1
j_gene: TRBJ1-6
abundance: many
CDR3nt: TGTGCCAGCAGTGGACAGGGGGGTTCTAGAGGGAATTCACCCCTCCACTTT
CDR3aa: CASSGQGGSRGNSPLHF

v_gene: TRBV7-2
d_gene: TRBD2
j_gene: TRBJ2-1
abundance: .
CDR3nt: TGTGCCAGCCGGAGCGGGGGTCCTTTGGGCTCCTACAATGAGCAGTTCTTC
CDR3aa: CASRSGGPLGSYNEQFF

v_gene: TRBV9
d_gene: TRBD1
j_gene: TRBJ2-1
abundance: .
CDR3nt: TGTGCCAGCAGCGTAGATGCGGGACAGGGTAACAATGAGCAGTTCTTC
CDR3aa: CASSVDAGQGNNEQFF

v_gene: TRBV18
d_gene: .
j_gene: TRBJ1-2
abundance: .
CDR3nt: TGTGCCAGCTCACCATCGACAGATTATGGCTACACCTTC
CDR3aa: CASSPSTDYGYTF

v_gene: TRBV7-2
d_gene: .
j_gene: TRBJ1-5
abundance: .
CDR3nt: TGTGCCAGCAGCCCCGACAGAATCAGCAATCAGCCCCAGCATTTT
CDR3aa: CASSPDRISNQPQHF

v_gene: TRBV6-1
d_gene: .
j_gene: TRBJ1-2
abundance: .
CDR3nt: TGTGCCAGCAGTGAAGGGAGCGGATACTATGGCTACACCTTC
CDR3aa: CASSEGSGYYGYTF

v_gene: TRBV5-5
d_gene: .
j_gene: TRBJ1-1
abundance: .
CDR3nt: TGTGCCAGCAGCTGGAACCCGACGGGGAACACTGAAGCTTTCTTT
CDR3aa: CASSWNPTGNTEAFF

v_gene: TRBV5-1
d_gene: .
j_gene: TRBJ1-2
abundance: .
CDR3nt: TGCGCCAGCAGCCCGCCCAACGTCGGCGGGAACTATGGCTACACCTTC
CDR3aa: CASSPPNVGGNYGYTF

v_gene: TRBV15
d_gene: TRBD1
j_gene: TRBJ2-3
abundance: .
CDR3nt: TGTGCCACCAGCAGAACTCGACAGGGGGCGTTAGATACGCAGTATTTT
CDR3aa: CATSRTRQGALDTQYF

v_gene: TRBV27
d_gene: TRBD2
j_gene: TRBJ2-3
abundance: once
CDR3nt: TGTGCCAGCAGTTCACGGGCTAGCGGGGGAAACCCAGATACGCAGTATTTT
CDR3aa: CASSSRASGGNPDTQYF

v_gene: TRBV10-1
d_gene: .
j_gene: TRBJ2-1
abundance: .
CDR3nt: TGCGCCAGCAGTGAGCTGCCGGCGGGGAGTGAGCAGTTCTTC
CDR3aa: CASSELPAGSEQFF

v_gene: TRBV6-6
d_gene: .
j_gene: TRBJ1-6
abundance: once
CDR3nt: TGTGCCAGCAGTCAAAACCGCGGACAGAGAACCCTTTCACCCCTCCACTTT
CDR3aa: CASSQNRGQRTLSPLHF

v_gene: TRBV10-1
d_gene: .
j_gene: TRBJ1-1
abundance: .
CDR3nt: TGCGCCAGCAGTGAGGGACAAATGAACACTGAAGCTTTCTTT
CDR3aa: CASSEGQMNTEAFF

v_gene: TRBV3-1/TRBV3-2
d_gene: TRBD2
j_gene: TRBJ2-5
abundance: once
CDR3nt: TGTGCCAGCAGCCCGGGACTAGCGGGAGGCTCGGAGACCCAGTACTTC
CDR3aa: CASSPGLAGGSETQYF

v_gene: TRBV6-6
d_gene: TRBD1
j_gene: TRBJ1-6
abundance: .
CDR3nt: TGTGCCAGCACCTGGGACAGGGGCGAAAATTCACCCCTCCACTTT
CDR3aa: CASTWDRGENSPLHF

v_gene: TRBV11-3
d_gene: .
j_gene: TRBJ1-2
abundance: .
CDR3nt: TGTGCCAGCAGCTTAGATCAGTCGGGCTATGGCTACACCTTC
CDR3aa: CASSLDQSGYGYTF

v_gene: TRBV29-1
d_gene: .
j_gene: TRBJ1-4
abundance: .
CDR3nt: TGCAGCGTTGGCGCAGGGGAAAGGGAAAAACTGTTTTTT
CDR3aa: CSVGAGEREKLFF

v_gene: TRBV12-3/TRBV12-4
d_gene: .
j_gene: TRBJ1-2
abundance: .
CDR3nt: TGTGCCAGCAGGTCCGATACGAGGCATGGCTACACCTTC
CDR3aa: CASRSDTRHGYTF

v_gene: TRBV19
d_gene: TRBD2
j_gene: TRBJ2-3
abundance: .
CDR3nt: TGTGCCAGTAGTTCTACTAGCGGGAGTCGGATAGGAACAGATACGCAGTATTTT
CDR3aa: CASSSTSGSRIGTDTQYF

v_gene: TRBV6-5
d_gene: .
j_gene: TRBJ1-5
abundance: .
CDR3nt: TGTGCCAGCACCCCGATCACGGGAGGTCAGCCCCAGCATTTT
CDR3aa: CASTPITGGQPQHF

v_gene: TRBV27
d_gene: .
j_gene: TRBJ1-2
abundance: .
CDR3nt: TGTGCCAGCAGTCCCTGGTCGGGGGGTGGTGGCTACACCTTC
CDR3aa: CASSPWSGGGGYTF

v_gene: TRBV19
d_gene: .
j_gene: TRBJ2-5
abundance: .
CDR3nt: TGTGCCAGTAGTATCGCGGGGGAGACCCAGTACTTC
CDR3aa: CASSIAGETQYF

v_gene: TRBV2
d_gene: .
j_gene: TRBJ2-2
abundance: .
CDR3nt: TGTGCCAGCAGTCCAAGCGAGGGTGAGCTGTTTTTT
CDR3aa: CASSPSEGELFF

v_gene: TRBV12-5
d_gene: .
j_gene: TRBJ1-5
abundance: .
CDR3nt: TGTGCTAGTGGTTCCACACTCCTGGACAGCAGCAATCAGCCCCAGCATTTT
CDR3aa: CASGSTLLDSSNQPQHF

v_gene: TRBV7-2
d_gene: .
j_gene: TRBJ2-1
abundance: .
CDR3nt: TGTGCCAGCAGCTTAGTGGGGGCTAGCAATGAGCAGTTCTTC
CDR3aa: CASSLVGASNEQFF

v_gene: TRBV6-1
d_gene: TRBD2
j_gene: TRBJ2-1
abundance: .
CDR3nt: TGTGCCAGCAGTGAAGATCGAACTAGCGGGAGCTCCTACAATGAGCAGTTCTTC
CDR3aa: CASSEDRTSGSSYNEQFF

v_gene: TRBV7-2
d_gene: TRBD2
j_gene: TRBJ2-3
abundance: .
CDR3nt: TGTGCCAGCAGCTTAGGGGTCGGGGGGAGAACAGATACGCAGTATTTT
CDR3aa: CASSLGVGGRTDTQYF

v_gene: TRBV6-6
d_gene: TRBD1
j_gene: TRBJ1-1
abundance: .
CDR3nt: TGTGCCAGCAGTTACCCAAGGACAGGTCTGAACACTGAAGCTTTCTTT
CDR3aa: CASSYPRTGLNTEAFF

v_gene: TRBV19
d_gene: TRBD1
j_gene: TRBJ2-2
abundance: .
CDR3nt: TGTGCCAGTAACAATCTAGGGCAGGGGGCCGGCGGGGAGCTGTTTTTT
CDR3aa: CASNNLGQGAGGELFF

v_gene: TRBV5-4
d_gene: TRBD1
j_gene: TRBJ1-6
abundance: .
CDR3nt: TGTGCCAGCAGCTTGGTTTCAGGGGGCGGTAATTCACCCCTCCACTTT
CDR3aa: CASSLVSGGGNSPLHF

v_gene: TRBV2
d_gene: TRBD1
j_gene: TRBJ2-7
abundance: .
CDR3nt: TGTGCCAGCACCCCCATCCGGGACAGGCCCTACGAGCAGTACTTC
CDR3aa: CASTPIRDRPYEQYF

v_gene: TRBV2
d_gene: .
j_gene: TRBJ1-2
abundance: .
CDR3nt: TGTGCCACCTCTCAGGGGAACTATGGCTACACCTTC
CDR3aa: CATSQGNYGYTF

v_gene: TRBV2
d_gene: .
j_gene: TRBJ2-7
abundance: .
CDR3nt: TGTGCCAGCAGTGATCCATTACCAGCCTACGAGCAGTACTTC
CDR3aa: CASSDPLPAYEQYF

v_gene: TRBV18
d_gene: TRBD1
j_gene: TRBJ2-5
abundance: .
CDR3nt: TGTGCCAGCTCACCTCAGGGACAGCTTCGGGAGACCCAGTACTTC
CDR3aa: CASSPQGQLRETQYF

v_gene: TRBV4-2
d_gene: .
j_gene: TRBJ1-1
abundance: .
CDR3nt: TGTGCCAGCAGCCAAGATACGGGAGAAGCTTTCTTT
CDR3aa: CASSQDTGEAFF

v_gene: TRBV5-1
d_gene: .
j_gene: TRBJ2-1
abundance: .
CDR3nt: TGCGCCAGCAGCTCCGGAACAGGGATCTACAATGAGCAGTTCTTC
CDR3aa: CASSSGTGIYNEQFF

v_gene: TRBV14
d_gene: TRBD1
j_gene: TRBJ2-5
abundance: .
CDR3nt: TGTGCCAGCAGCGACCGGGACAGGGGGCCGGAGACCCAGTACTTC
CDR3aa: CASSDRDRGPETQYF

v_gene: TRBV19
d_gene: .
j_gene: TRBJ2-1
abundance: few
CDR3nt: TGTGCCAGTAGTATGGTTGCGGGGGCCCTCAATGAGCAGTTCTTC
CDR3aa: CASSMVAGALNEQFF

v_gene: TRBV7-9
d_gene: TRBD2
j_gene: TRBJ2-2
abundance: .
CDR3nt: TGTGCCTCACGGGGCGGGGGGCCCACCGGGGAGCTGTTTTTT
CDR3aa: CASRGGGPTGELFF

v_gene: TRBV7-2
d_gene: .
j_gene: TRBJ1-6
abundance: .
CDR3nt: TGTGCCAGCAGCTTCACGGTCGGGAATTCACCCCTCCACTTT
CDR3aa: CASSFTVGNSPLHF

v_gene: TRBV18
d_gene: .
j_gene: TRBJ1-4
abundance: .
CDR3nt: TGTGCCAGCTCACCACCGGGGGCCAGGGGCACCGCAACTAATGAAAAACTGTTTTTT
CDR3aa: CASSPPGARGTATNEKLFF

v_gene: TRBV5-6
d_gene: .
j_gene: TRBJ2-7
abundance: .
CDR3nt: TGTGCCAGCAGCTTGAGGGGGACCTACGAGCAGTACTTC
CDR3aa: CASSLRGTYEQYF

v_gene: TRBV3-1/TRBV3-2
d_gene: .
j_gene: TRBJ1-4
abundance: .
CDR3nt: TGTGCCAGCAGCCAGCAGGGGAAGAACAGGGAAAAACTGTTTTTT
CDR3aa: CASSQQGKNREKLFF

v_gene: TRBV2
d_gene: .
j_gene: TRBJ2-3
abundance: .
CDR3nt: TGTGCCAGCCAAGAGGGAAGGGTTGTGCCAGATACGCAGTATTTT
CDR3aa: CASQEGRVVPDTQYF

v_gene: TRBV11-2
d_gene: .
j_gene: TRBJ2-3
abundance: once
CDR3nt: TGTGCCAGCAGCTTAGGGGGTAGCGGCTCCGATACGCAGTATTTT
CDR3aa: CASSLGGSGSDTQYF

v_gene: TRBV3-1/TRBV3-2
d_gene: .
j_gene: TRBJ2-3
abundance: .
CDR3nt: TGTGCCAGCAGCCAAAGGGTGCGGGGAAGTTCGGGCACAGATACGCAGTATTTT
CDR3aa: CASSQRVRGSSGTDTQYF